This T cell receptor beta chain was sequenced for a study of T cells expressing NK-cell markers. Study-wide context: Eight donors were sequenced, of whom seven were HCMV-seropositive, while the remaining one was HCMV-seronegative.

5'RACE template switching with UMIs produced the TCR beta cDNA. From its re-call of the 5' RACE reads, TCRdb lists each CDR3 protein once, without DNA. Its table lists approximately 380,000 distinct CDR3 sequences. Comment on this clonotype: The antigen is undetermined.

The length of the CDR3 is 14 residues. The study's findings and limits: There remained a lack of clarity about HCMV specificity of expanded NKG2C+ T cell clones. CD8+ T cells in more than five donors included dominant NKG2C+ clonotypes at roughly 1.0-7.0%.

The source of this sequence is a man aged 18 to 69 in good health. What was sequenced was blood T cells: a sorted CD56 or NKG2C T cell subset, CD4+ or CD8+ T cells, or bulk PBMC T cells (not recorded which). The chain has TRBV12-3 or TRBV12-4 and TRBJ2-4; TCRdb names TRBD2, which stays unverified in the absence of DNA. This CDR3 is CASSLLGGRNIQYF.